A selection of T cell receptor beta chains follows, all from one sample in a study of memory CD8 T cells in hepatitis C reinfection. Profiling relied on immunoSEQ multiplex PCR, and the TCRdb table lists in-frame clones only, not all of them. This table has a few thousand clones, approximately 86% appearing once. The sequenced sample was naive CD8+ T cells sorted from blood. Receptors were obtained from a man aged 45 to 65 with hepatitis C virus infection. CDR3s include the opening cysteine and the closing phenylalanine or tryptophan. The order of the fields is J gene, clone size, V gene, D gene, CDR3 DNA, CDR3 protein. A D gene is named only where the DNA matches it firmly. Clone size is stated in some rows and not others, as once, few, many or a class when expanded.

>TRBJ2-7|-|TRBV4-1|TRBD1
TGCGCCAGCAGCCCGGGGACAGGAGGTAGGGAGCAGTACTTC
CASSPGTGGREQYF
>TRBJ2-7|-|TRBV28|TRBD1
TGTGCCAGCAGTCTGGGGATAACAGGGGCCGAGCAGTACTTC
CASSLGITGAEQYF
>TRBJ2-7|-|TRBV5-4|TRBD2
TGTGCCAGCAGCGATGGCAGCGGGACCCTTCTTCCCCGATACGAGCAGTACTTC
CASSDGSGTLLPRYEQYF
>TRBJ1-4|-|TRBV5-6|TRBD1
TGTGCCAGCAGCGCCGGGACAGCTAATGAAAAACTGTTTTTT
CASSAGTANEKLFF
>TRBJ2-7|-|TRBV11-2|-
TGTGCCAGCAGCCCCCGACGTGGGTATTGGAGCGGAGAGCAGTACTTC
CASSPRRGYWSGEQYF
>TRBJ2-1|-|TRBV27|-
TGTGCCAGCAGTTTTTCGGTTGGTGAGCAGTTCTTC
CASSFSVGEQFF
>TRBJ2-7|-|TRBV5-5|TRBD2
TGTGCCAGCAGCACGGGACTAGCGGGAGTAATTGACGAGCAGTACTTC
CASSTGLAGVIDEQYF
>TRBJ2-3|-|TRBV2|TRBD2
TGTGCCAGCAGTGGGGAGGCTAGCGGGCAGGTATCAGATACGCAGTATTTT
CASSGEASGQVSDTQYF
>TRBJ1-2|-|TRBV9|TRBD1
TGTGCCAGCAGCTCGAGTCCGGGGACAGGGAACTATGGCTACACCTTC
CASSSSPGTGNYGYTF
>TRBJ2-3|-|TRBV7-9|-
TGTGCCAGCGAGGCCACAAGCACAGATACGCAGTATTTT
CASEATSTDTQYF
>TRBJ2-1|once|TRBV29-1|TRBD2
TGTAGCGTTGTCCCGATATCCGGGACTAGCGGAACCTACAATGAGCAGTTCTTC
CSVVPISGTSGTYNEQFF
>TRBJ2-1|-|TRBV13|-
TGTGCCAGCAGCTTAGGAGGGGGGGGATCCTACAATGAGCAGTTCTTC
CASSLGGGGSYNEQFF
>TRBJ1-5|medium-sized|TRBV7-9|-
TGTGCCAGCAGCTTAGAAGGGGGATCAAACCTCAATCAGCCCCAGCATTTT
CASSLEGGSNLNQPQHF
>TRBJ2-7|-|TRBV6-6|TRBD2
TGTGCCAGCAGTTACCTCAAACTAGCGGGAGGCTACGAGCAGTACTTC
CASSYLKLAGGYEQYF
>TRBJ2-7|-|TRBV27|TRBD2
TGTGCCAGCAGTCCGATCAATAGCGGGATTAACGAGCAGTACTTC
CASSPINSGINEQYF
>TRBJ2-7|-|TRBV18|TRBD1
TGTGCCAGCTCACCAGGGGGACAGTTCTATGCCTACGAGCAGTACTTC
CASSPGGQFYAYEQYF
>TRBJ2-2|-|TRBV7-7|TRBD1
TGTGCTAGCAGCTCCGGGACAGGGGGCACCGGGGAGCTGTTTTTT
CASSSGTGGTGELFF
>TRBJ1-2|-|TRBV29-1|-
TGCAGCGCTCCGTATCAGGGAACCTATGGCTACACCTTC
CSAPYQGTYGYTF
>TRBJ2-1|once|TRBV19|-
TGTGCCAGTAGTATCATCGGGGGATCGGGCAATGAGCAGTTCTTC
CASSIIGGSGNEQFF
>TRBJ1-4|-|TRBV19|TRBD1
TGTGCCAGTCGACCGGGACAGGGTTGGAAGAATGAAAAACTGTTTTTT
CASRPGQGWKNEKLFF
>TRBJ2-7|-|TRBV5-6|TRBD2
TGTGCCAGCAGCACGGGAGGGATGTTATTCGAGCAGTACTTC
CASSTGGMLFEQYF
>TRBJ2-4|-|TRBV11-2|TRBD2
TGTGCCAGCAGCTTAATTTGGGAACTAGCGGCCTCCAACATTCAGTACTTC
CASSLIWELAASNIQYF
>TRBJ2-7|-|TRBV15|TRBD1
TGTGCCACCAGCAGCGGACAGGGCTACGAGCAGTACTTC
CATSSGQGYEQYF
>TRBJ2-3|once|TRBV28|-
TGTGCCAGCAGTTCATTAAGGGGACAAGATACGCAGTATTTT
CASSSLRGQDTQYF
>TRBJ1-6|-|TRBV28|-
TGTGCCAGCAGCATCCTGGGGCCCTCTAATTCACCCCTCCACTTT
CASSILGPSNSPLHF
>TRBJ1-2|-|TRBV4-3|-
TGCGCCAGCAGCCCAGTCGGGGAAGGAGGGGTCTATGGCTACACCTTC
CASSPVGEGGVYGYTF
>TRBJ2-1|-|TRBV5-6|TRBD2
TGTGCCAGCAGCTTGGGGGGTAGCGGGGATGAGCAGTTCTTC
CASSLGGSGDEQFF